This T cell receptor (beta chain) was documented in a study of response to subunit inactivated influenza vaccine. TCRdb itself ran the RT-PCR reads through MiXCR, one entry per CDR3 protein. There are some 570,000 distinct CDR3 sequences in the sample; around 11% occur only once, and around 10% lies in the top ten. The V end lost 7 bases, the J end lost 0 bases, and 27 bases lay between the germline ends. This CDR3 has 19 residues. This clonotype was counted at least ten times. The sample also formed part of further work on T cells expressing NK-cell markers. From that report: 5'RACE template switching with UMIs generated TCR beta cDNA.

The receptor was isolated from a man between 45 and 60 years old who received an inactivated influenza vaccine. The rearrangement joins TRBV12-3 or TRBV12-4 to TRBJ1-1; D is uncertain. The sequences come from PBMCs from blood, collected on the day of vaccination. For the CDR3, the DNA is TGTGCCAGCACCAACACGGGGAGAGTACACAACCTAATGAACACTGAAGCTTTCTTT. Translation gives CASTNTGRVHNLMNTEAFF.